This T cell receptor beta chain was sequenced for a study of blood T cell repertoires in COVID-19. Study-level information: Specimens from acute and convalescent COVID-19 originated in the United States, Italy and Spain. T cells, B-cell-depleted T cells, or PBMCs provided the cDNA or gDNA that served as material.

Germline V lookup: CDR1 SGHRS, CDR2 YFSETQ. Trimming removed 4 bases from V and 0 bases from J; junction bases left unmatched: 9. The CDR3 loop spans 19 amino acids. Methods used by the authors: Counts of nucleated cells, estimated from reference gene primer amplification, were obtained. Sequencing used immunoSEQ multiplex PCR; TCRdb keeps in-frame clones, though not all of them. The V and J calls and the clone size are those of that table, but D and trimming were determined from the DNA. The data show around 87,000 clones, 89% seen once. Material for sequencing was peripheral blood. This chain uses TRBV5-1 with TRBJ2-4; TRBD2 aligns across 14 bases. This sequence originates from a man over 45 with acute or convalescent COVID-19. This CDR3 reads CASSPLGLAGGLAKNIQYF. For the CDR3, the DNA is TGCGCCAGCAGCCCGCTTGGACTAGCGGGGGGACTAGCCAAAAACATTCAGTACTTC. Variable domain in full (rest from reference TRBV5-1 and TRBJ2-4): KAGVTQTPRYLIKTRGQQVTLSCSPISGHRSVSWYQQTPGQGLQFLFEYFSETQRNKGNFPGRFSGRQFSNSRSEMNVSTLELGDSALYLCASSPLGLAGGLAKNIQYFGAGTRLSVL.